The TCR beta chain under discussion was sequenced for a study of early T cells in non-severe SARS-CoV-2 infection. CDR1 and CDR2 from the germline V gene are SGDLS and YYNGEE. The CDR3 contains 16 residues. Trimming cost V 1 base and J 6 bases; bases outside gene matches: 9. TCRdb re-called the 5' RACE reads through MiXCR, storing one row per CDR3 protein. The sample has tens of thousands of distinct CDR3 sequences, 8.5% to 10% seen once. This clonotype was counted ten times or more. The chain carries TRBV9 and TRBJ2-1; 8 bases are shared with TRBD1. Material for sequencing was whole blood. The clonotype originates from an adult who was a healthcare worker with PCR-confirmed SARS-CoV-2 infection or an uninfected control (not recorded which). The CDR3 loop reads CASSVTGQGAGNEQFF. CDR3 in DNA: TGTGCCAGCAGCGTAACAGGGCAGGGGGCTGGCAATGAGCAGTTCTTC.